The rows below give T cell receptor beta chains drawn from one sample of a study of T cell responses to AZD1222 COVID-19 vaccine. The repertoire was sequenced with immunoSEQ multiplex PCR; TCRdb's copy has only in-frame clones and lacks some. The table shows about 72,000 clones, with 86% occurring only once. Sequenced material: peripheral blood, taken on day 0 of AZD1222 vaccination. The receptor source for this set is an adult in good health. The CDR3 runs from the conserved cysteine through the conserved F or W. Each record gives: V gene, clone size, D gene, J gene, CDR3 protein, CDR3 DNA. The D gene is left open where the match is weak. Size is omitted from some rows. Given values are once, few, many or a class for expanded clones.

>TRBV5-1|-|-|TRBJ1-1
CASSLEGPTEAFF
TGCGCCAGCAGCTTGGAGGGACCCACTGAAGCTTTCTTT
>TRBV15|-|-|TRBJ1-5
CATSSRGEIYQHF
TGTGCCACCAGCAGCCGAGGAGAGATATACCAGCATTTT
>TRBV27|-|-|TRBJ2-2
CASSRGVGASNTGELFF
TGTGCCAGCAGTAGAGGAGTGGGAGCCTCAAACACCGGGGAGCTGTTTTTT
>TRBV7-8|-|TRBD1|TRBJ2-7
CASSWTGDEQYF
TGTGCCAGCAGCTGGACAGGGGACGAGCAGTACTTC
>TRBV15|-|-|TRBJ2-7
CATSRARGGYEQYF
TGTGCCACCAGCAGAGCCAGGGGCGGCTACGAGCAGTACTTC
>TRBV12-3/TRBV12-4|-|-|TRBJ2-7
CASKEGGYEQYF
TGTGCCAGCAAGGAGGGGGGGTACGAGCAGTACTTC
>TRBV7-2|-|TRBD1|TRBJ2-5
CASRTGGQETQYF
TGTGCCAGCCGGACAGGGGGCCAAGAGACCCAGTACTTC
>TRBV28|-|-|TRBJ2-7
CASSSTWTVTYEQYF
TGTGCCAGCAGTTCGACCTGGACGGTGACCTACGAGCAGTACTTC
>TRBV27|-|-|TRBJ1-1
CASRQIGQMNTEAFF
TGTGCCAGCAGACAGATAGGACAGATGAACACTGAAGCTTTCTTT
>TRBV19|-|TRBD1|TRBJ1-1
CATAGQGNTEAFF
TGTGCCACCGCAGGACAGGGAAACACTGAAGCTTTCTTT
>TRBV28|once|TRBD1|TRBJ1-3
CASSWGQGNTIYF
TGTGCCAGCAGTTGGGGACAGGGAAACACCATATATTTT
>TRBV2|-|TRBD1|TRBJ1-5
CASSPGQGSNQPQHF
TGTGCCAGCAGTCCGGGACAGGGGTCCAATCAGCCCCAGCATTTT
>TRBV28|-|-|TRBJ1-4
CASSLVVEKLFF
TGTGCCAGCAGTTTGGTAGTTGAAAAACTGTTTTTT
>TRBV28|-|-|TRBJ2-1
CASSLLFGNEQFF
TGTGCCAGCAGTTTATTATTCGGGAATGAGCAGTTCTTC